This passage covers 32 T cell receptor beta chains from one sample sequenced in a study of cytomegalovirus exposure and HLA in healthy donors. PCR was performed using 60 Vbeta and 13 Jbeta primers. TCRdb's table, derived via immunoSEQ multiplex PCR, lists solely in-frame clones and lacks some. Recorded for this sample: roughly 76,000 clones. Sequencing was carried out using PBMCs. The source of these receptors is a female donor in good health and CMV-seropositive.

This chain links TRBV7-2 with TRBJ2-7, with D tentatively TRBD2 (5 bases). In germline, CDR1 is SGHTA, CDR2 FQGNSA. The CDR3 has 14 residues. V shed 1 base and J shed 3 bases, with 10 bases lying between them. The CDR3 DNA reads TGTGCCAGCAGCTTAGGGAACGAGGGCTACGAGCAGTACTTC. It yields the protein CASSLGNEGYEQYF. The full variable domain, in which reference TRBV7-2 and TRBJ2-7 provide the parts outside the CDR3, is GAGVSQSPSNKVTEKGKDVELRCDPISGHTALYWYRQSLGQGLEFLIYFQGNSAPDKSGLPSDRFSAERTGGSVSTLTIQRTQQEDSAVYLCASSLGNEGYEQYFGPGTRLTVT.

In nucleotides, the CDR3 is TGTGCCAGTAGTATTGGACAGGGATTCAACTATGGCTACACCTTC. It specifies CASSIGQGFNYGYTF. The chain joins TRBV19 to TRBJ1-2; 8 nucleotides agree with TRBD1. CDR3 size: 15 residues. The V gene's germline CDR1 is LNHDA and CDR2 SQIVND (reference sequence). After removal of 3 bases from V and 2 bases from J, the junction contained 5 bases not matched to a gene.

CDR3 loop: CSVVTGYGYTF. The DNA of the CDR3 is TGCAGCGTTGTAACAGGTTATGGCTACACCTTC. V gene TRBV29-1 combines with J gene TRBJ1-2, with a tentative D call TRBD1 (5 bases). In germline, CDR1 is SQVTM, CDR2 ANQGSEA. V was pared by 4 bases and J by 5 bases, with 8 bases between. This CDR3 region has 11 residues.

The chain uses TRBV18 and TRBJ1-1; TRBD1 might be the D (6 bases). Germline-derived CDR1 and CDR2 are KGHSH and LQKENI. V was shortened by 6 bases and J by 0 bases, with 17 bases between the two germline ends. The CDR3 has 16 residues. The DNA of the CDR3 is TGTGCCAGCTCGCTTAGGACAGCAGCTATGAACACTGAAGCTTTCTTT. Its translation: CASSLRTAAMNTEAFF.

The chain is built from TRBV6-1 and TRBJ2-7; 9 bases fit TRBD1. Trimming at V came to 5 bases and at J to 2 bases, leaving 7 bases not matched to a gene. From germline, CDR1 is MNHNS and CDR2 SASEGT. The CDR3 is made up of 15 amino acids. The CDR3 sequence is CASSKGQGSAYEQYF. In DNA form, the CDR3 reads TGTGCCAGCAGTAAGGGACAGGGAAGCGCCTACGAGCAGTACTTC.

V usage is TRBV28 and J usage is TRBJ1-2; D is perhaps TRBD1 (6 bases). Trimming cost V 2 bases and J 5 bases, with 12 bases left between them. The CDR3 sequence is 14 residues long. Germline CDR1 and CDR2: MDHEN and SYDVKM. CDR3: CASSLPDRLYGYTF. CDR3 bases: TGTGCCAGCAGTTTACCCGACAGGTTATATGGCTACACCTTC.

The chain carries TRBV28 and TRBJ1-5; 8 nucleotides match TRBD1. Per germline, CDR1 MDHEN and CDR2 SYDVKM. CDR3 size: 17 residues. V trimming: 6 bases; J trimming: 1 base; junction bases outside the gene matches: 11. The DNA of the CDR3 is TGTGCCAGCAGCACTACCAGACAGGGGAGGAGCAATCAGCCCCAGCATTTT. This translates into CASSTTRQGRSNQPQHF.

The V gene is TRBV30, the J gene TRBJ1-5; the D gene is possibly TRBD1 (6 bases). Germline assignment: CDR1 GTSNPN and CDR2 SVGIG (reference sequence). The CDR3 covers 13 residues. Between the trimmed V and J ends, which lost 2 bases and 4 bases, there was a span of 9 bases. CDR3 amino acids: CAWSTGWNQPQHF. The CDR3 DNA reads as TGTGCCTGGAGTACAGGGTGGAATCAGCCCCAGCATTTT.

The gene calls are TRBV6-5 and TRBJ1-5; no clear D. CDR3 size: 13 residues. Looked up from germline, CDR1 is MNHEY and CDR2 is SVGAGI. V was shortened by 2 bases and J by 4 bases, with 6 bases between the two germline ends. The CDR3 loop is CASSYEGNQPQHF. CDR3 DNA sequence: TGTGCCAGCAGTTACGAGGGAAATCAGCCCCAGCATTTT.

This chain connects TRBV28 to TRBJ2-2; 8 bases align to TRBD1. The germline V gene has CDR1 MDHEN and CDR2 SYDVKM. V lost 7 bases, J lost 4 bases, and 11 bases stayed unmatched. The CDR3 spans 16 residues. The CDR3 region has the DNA TGTGCCAGCACTCGATTCGGACAGGGAAGCACCGGGGAGCTGTTTTTT. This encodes CASTRFGQGSTGELFF.

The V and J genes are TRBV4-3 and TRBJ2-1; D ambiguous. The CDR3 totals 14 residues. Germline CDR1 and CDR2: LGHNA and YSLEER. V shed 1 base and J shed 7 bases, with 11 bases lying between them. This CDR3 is CASSQAQPENEQFF. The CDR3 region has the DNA TGCGCCAGCAGCCAAGCTCAGCCGGAGAATGAGCAGTTCTTC.

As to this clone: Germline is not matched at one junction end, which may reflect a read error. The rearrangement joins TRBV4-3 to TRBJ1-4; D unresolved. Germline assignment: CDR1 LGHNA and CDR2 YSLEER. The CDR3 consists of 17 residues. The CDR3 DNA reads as TGCGCCAGCAGCCAAGTATTTGCGGGCCTTCCTAAAGAAAAACTGTTTTTT. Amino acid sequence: CASSQVFAGLPKEKLFF.

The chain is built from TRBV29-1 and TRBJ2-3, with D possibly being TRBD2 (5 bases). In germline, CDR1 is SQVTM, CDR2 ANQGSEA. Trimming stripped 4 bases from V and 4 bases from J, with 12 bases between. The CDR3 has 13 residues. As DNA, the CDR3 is TGCAGCGTTGCGGTCGGGGTCCCAGATACGCAGTATTTT. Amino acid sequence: CSVAVGVPDTQYF.

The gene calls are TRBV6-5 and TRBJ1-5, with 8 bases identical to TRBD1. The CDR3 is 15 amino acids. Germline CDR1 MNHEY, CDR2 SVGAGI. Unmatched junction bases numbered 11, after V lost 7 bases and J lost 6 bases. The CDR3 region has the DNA TGTGCCAGCACCCCCGACAGGGGAGGAAGTCAGCCCCAGCATTTT. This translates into CASTPDRGGSQPQHF.

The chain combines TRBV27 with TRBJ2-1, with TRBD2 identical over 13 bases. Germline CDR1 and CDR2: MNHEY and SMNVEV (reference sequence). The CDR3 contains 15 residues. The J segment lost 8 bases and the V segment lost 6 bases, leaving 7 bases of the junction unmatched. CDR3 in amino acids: CASSPGTSGADEQFF. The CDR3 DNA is TGTGCCAGCAGCCCCGGGACTAGCGGGGCGGATGAGCAGTTCTTC.

The CDR3 protein is CASSYPPHGQYF. For the CDR3, the DNA is TGTGCCAGCAGCTACCCCCCGCACGGGCAGTACTTC. The chain carries TRBV7-6 and TRBJ2-7; D is ambiguous. The CDR3 loop spans 12 amino acids. From germline, CDR1 is SGHVS and CDR2 FNYEAQ. The ends were cut back, 4 bases at V and 9 bases at J, with 13 bases in the middle. Combining the CDR3 with reference TRBV7-6 and TRBJ2-7 gives the whole variable domain GAGVSQSPRYKVTKRGQDVALRCDPISGHVSLYWYRQALGQGPEFLTYFNYEAQQDKSGLPNDRFSAERPEGSISTLTIQRTEQRDSAMYRCASSYPPHGQYFGPGTRLTVT.

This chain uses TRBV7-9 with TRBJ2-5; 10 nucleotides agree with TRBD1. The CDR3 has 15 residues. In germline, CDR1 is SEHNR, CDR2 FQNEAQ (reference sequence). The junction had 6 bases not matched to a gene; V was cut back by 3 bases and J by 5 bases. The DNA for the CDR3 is TGTGCCAGCAGCTTCCGACAGGGGGCCGGTGAGACCCAGTACTTC. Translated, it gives CASSFRQGAGETQYF. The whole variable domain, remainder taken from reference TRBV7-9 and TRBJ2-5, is DTGVSQNPRHKITKRGQNVTFRCDPISEHNRLYWYRQTLGQGPEFLTYFQNEAQLEKSRLLSDRFSAERPKGSFSTLEIQRTEQGDSAMYLCASSFRQGAGETQYFGPGTRLLVL.

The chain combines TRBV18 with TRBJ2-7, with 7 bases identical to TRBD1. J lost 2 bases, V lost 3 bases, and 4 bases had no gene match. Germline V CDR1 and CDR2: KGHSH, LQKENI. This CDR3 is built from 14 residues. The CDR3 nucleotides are TGTGCCAGCTCACCGCGGACAGGAGCCTACGAGCAGTACTTC. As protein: CASSPRTGAYEQYF.

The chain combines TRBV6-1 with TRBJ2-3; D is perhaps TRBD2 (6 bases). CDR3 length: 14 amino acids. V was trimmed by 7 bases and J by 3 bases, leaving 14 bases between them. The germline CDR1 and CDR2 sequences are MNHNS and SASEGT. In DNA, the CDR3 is TGTGCCAGCACCCTAGGTCTAGCGACAGATACGCAGTATTTT. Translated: CASTLGLATDTQYF.

The CDR3 region has the DNA TGTGCCTGGAGTTACGGACTGACCCCCTACGAGCAGTACTTC. Protein sequence: CAWSYGLTPYEQYF. The chain is built from TRBV30 and TRBJ2-5; a possible D gene is TRBD2 (5 bases). Matching the DNA end better, TRBJ2-7 makes the J call doubtful. Germline V gene sequence: CDR1 GTSNPN, CDR2 SVGIG (reference sequence). This CDR3 region has 14 residues.

The CDR3 reads CASSPGTVSNEKLFF. In DNA form, the CDR3 reads TGTGCCAGCAGCCCCGGGACAGTATCTAATGAAAAACTGTTTTTT. V and J are TRBV7-9 and TRBJ1-4, with TRBD1 matching 7 bases. V dropped 5 bases and J dropped 3; count of bases not matched to a gene: 6. The CDR3 covers 15 residues. Germline values: CDR1 SEHNR, CDR2 FQNEAQ (reference sequence).

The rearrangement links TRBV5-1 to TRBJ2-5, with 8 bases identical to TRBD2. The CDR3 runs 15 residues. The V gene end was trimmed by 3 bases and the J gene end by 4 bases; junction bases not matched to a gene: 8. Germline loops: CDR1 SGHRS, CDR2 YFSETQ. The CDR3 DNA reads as TGCGCCAGCAGCTATACGGGAGGGCCGGTAGAGACCCAGTACTTC. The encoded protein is CASSYTGGPVETQYF.

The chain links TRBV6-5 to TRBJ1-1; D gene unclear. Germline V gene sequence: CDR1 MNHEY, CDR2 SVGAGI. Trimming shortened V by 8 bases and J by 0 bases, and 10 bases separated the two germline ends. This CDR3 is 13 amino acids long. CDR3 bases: TGTGCCAGCCTAAGAGGCATGAACACTGAAGCTTTCTTT. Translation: CASLRGMNTEAFF.

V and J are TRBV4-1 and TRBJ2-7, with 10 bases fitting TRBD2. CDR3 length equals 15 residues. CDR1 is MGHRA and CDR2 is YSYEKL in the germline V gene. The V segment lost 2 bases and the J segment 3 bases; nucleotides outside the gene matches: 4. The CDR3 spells CASSQNSGGFYEQYF. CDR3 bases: TGCGCCAGCAGCCAAAATAGCGGGGGGTTCTACGAGCAGTACTTC.

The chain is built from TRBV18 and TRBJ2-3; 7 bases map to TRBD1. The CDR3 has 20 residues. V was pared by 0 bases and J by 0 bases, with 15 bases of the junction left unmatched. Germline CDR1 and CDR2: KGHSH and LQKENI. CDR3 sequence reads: CASSPPVVDRAIASTDTQYF. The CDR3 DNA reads TGTGCCAGCTCACCACCGGTGGTAGACAGGGCAATCGCTAGCACAGATACGCAGTATTTT.

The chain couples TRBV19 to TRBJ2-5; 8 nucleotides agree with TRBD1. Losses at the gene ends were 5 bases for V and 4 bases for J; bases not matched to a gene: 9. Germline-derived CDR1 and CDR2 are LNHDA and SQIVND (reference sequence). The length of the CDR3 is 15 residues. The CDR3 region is CASSVRTGRRETQYF. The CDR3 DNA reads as TGTGCCAGTAGTGTACGGACAGGGAGGAGAGAGACCCAGTACTTC.

The chain's CDR3 is CASSLVDNTQPQHF. As DNA, the CDR3 is TGTGCCAGCAGTTTAGTGGACAATACTCAGCCCCAGCATTTT. The gene calls are TRBV28 and TRBJ1-5, with D maybe TRBD1 (5 bases). The CDR3 loop spans 14 amino acids. The V gene's germline CDR1 is MDHEN and CDR2 SYDVKM. Trimming took 2 bases from V and 6 from J, leaving 11 bases between them.

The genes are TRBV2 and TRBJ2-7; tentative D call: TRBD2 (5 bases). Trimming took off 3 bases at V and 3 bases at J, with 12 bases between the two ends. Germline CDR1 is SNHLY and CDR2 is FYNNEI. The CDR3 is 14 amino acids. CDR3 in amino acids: CASSERVEIYEQYF. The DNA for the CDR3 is TGTGCCAGCAGTGAGCGGGTGGAAATCTACGAGCAGTACTTC.

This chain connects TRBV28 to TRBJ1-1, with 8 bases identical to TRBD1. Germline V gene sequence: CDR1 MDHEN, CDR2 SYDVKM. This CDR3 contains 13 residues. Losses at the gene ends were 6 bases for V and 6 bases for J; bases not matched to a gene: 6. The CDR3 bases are TGTGCCAGCAGCCTGCCGGACAGGGCTGAAGCTTTCTTT. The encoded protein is CASSLPDRAEAFF.

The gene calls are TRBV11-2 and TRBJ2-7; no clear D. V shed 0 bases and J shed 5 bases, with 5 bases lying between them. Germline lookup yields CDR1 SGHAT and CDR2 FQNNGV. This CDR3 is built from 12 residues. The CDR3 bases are TGTGCCAGCAGCTTAGATGAGGACGAGCAGTACTTC. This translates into CASSLDEDEQYF.

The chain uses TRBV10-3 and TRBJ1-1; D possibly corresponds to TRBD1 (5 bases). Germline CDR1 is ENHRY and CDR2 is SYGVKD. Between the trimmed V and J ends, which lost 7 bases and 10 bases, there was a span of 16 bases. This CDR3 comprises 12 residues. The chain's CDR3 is CAIKSGGGGAFF. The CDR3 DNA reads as TGTGCCATCAAATCGGGTGGCGGGGGAGCTTTCTTT.

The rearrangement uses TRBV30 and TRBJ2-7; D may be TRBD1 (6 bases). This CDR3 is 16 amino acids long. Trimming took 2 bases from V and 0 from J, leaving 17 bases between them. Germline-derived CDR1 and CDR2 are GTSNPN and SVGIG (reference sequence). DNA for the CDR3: TGTGCCTGGAGTCTCTACGGGACACTAAGCTCCTACGAGCAGTACTTC. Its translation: CAWSLYGTLSSYEQYF. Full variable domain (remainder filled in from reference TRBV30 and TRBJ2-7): SQTIHQWPATLVQPVGSPLSLECTVEGTSNPNLYWYRQAAGRGLQLLFYSVGIGQISSEVPQNLSASRPQDRQFILSSKKLLLSDSGFYLCAWSLYGTLSSYEQYFGPGTRLTVT.